This T cell receptor (beta chain) was recovered during a study of blood T cell repertoires in COVID-19. Participant ages covered roughly 18 to 90 years across 24 US areas. Participants reported their clinical history, and cohort assignment relied on those reports. The germline V gene encodes CDR1 MNHEY and CDR2 SVGAGI. The CDR3 loop spans 15 amino acids. The V and J ends lost 6 bases and 2 bases respectively, with 16 bases between them. As processed by the authors: Scientists estimated how many nucleated cells there were by amplifying reference gene primers. The data were produced by immunoSEQ multiplex PCR, yet TCRdb's version contains in-frame clones alone and is incomplete. V and J calls and clone size are those listed in that table; D and trimming were worked out from the DNA. The sample gives about 280,000 clones, around 90% of which show up once; 5.5% to 7% is in the top ten.

The receptor was isolated from a middle-aged woman who had recovered from COVID-19. This chain uses TRBV6-5 with TRBJ1-1; D ambiguous. The sequencing input was PBMCs or T cells enriched from blood (not recorded which). The CDR3 coding sequence is TGTGCCAGCAGCCATACTATTGACCCAAACACTGAAGCTTTCTTT. Translated, it gives CASSHTIDPNTEAFF.